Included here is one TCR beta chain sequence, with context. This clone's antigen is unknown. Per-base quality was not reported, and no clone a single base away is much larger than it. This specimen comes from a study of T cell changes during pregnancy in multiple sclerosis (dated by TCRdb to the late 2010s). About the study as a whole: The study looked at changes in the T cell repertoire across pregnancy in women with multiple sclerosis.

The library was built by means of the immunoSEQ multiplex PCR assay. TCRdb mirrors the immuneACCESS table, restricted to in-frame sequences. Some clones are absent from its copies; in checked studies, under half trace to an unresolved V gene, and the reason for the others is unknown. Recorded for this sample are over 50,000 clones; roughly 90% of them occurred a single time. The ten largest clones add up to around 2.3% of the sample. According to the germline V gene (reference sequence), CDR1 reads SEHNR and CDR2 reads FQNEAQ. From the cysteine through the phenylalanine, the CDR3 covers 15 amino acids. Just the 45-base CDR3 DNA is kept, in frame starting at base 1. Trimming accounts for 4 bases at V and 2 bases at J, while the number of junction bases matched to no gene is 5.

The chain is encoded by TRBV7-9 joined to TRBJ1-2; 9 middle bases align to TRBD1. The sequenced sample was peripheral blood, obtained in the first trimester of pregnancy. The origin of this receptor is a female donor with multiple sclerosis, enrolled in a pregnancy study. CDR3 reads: CASSSQGAVNYGYTF. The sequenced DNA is TGTGCCAGCAGCTCACAGGGGGCGGTCAACTATGGCTACACCTTC.